The rows below give T cell receptor beta chains drawn from one sample of a study of technical replicates of blood from several donors. Sequencing was performed with immunoSEQ multiplex PCR; in TCRdb, only in-frame clones are kept and a portion is missing. The profile shows roughly 71,000 clones, about 95% of them singletons. Material for sequencing was T cells isolated from PBMCs. These receptors all come from a human donor in good health. Both conserved end residues are part of each CDR3. The order of the fields is V gene, D gene, J gene, clone size, CDR3 protein, CDR3 DNA. The D gene is left open where the match is weak. For some rows the clone size is stated as once, few or many, or as a class when expanded; others skip it.

TRBV5-6	TRBD2	TRBJ2-7	NA	CASSPIAGGYEQYF	TGTGCCAGCAGCCCGATAGCGGGGGGCTACGAGCAGTACTTC
TRBV28	TRBD1	TRBJ2-1	NA	CASKMAPGQGPNEQFF	TGTGCCAGTAAAATGGCACCGGGACAGGGACCCAATGAGCAGTTCTTC
TRBV5-1	NA	TRBJ2-7	NA	CASSGVGGIGHEQYF	TGCGCCAGCAGTGGGGTCGGAGGGATCGGTCACGAGCAGTACTTC
TRBV11-2	NA	TRBJ1-4	NA	CASSGRQGKGEKLFF	TGTGCCAGCAGCGGACGTCAGGGAAAGGGTGAAAAACTGTTTTTT
TRBV6-5	NA	TRBJ1-1	NA	CASSYAGMTLNTEAFF	TGTGCCAGCAGTTACGCAGGGATGACATTGAACACTGAAGCTTTCTTT
TRBV5-4	TRBD2	TRBJ2-7	NA	CASSLESGRRDEQYF	TGTGCCAGCAGCTTGGAGAGCGGGAGGAGGGACGAGCAGTACTTC
TRBV13	TRBD2	TRBJ2-1	NA	CASNPNLAGPYNEQFF	TGTGCCAGCAACCCAAATCTAGCGGGACCCTACAATGAGCAGTTCTTC
TRBV6-5	NA	TRBJ1-5	NA	CASSWEYGNQPQHF	TGTGCCAGCAGTTGGGAGTATGGCAATCAGCCCCAGCATTTT
TRBV2	NA	TRBJ1-2	NA	CASSGQGLIGYTF	TGTGCCAGCAGTGGGCAGGGACTTATTGGCTACACCTTC
TRBV16	TRBD2	TRBJ2-3	NA	CASSHPGLALDTDTQYF	TGTGCCAGCAGCCACCCGGGACTAGCTCTTGACACAGATACGCAGTATTTT
TRBV7-9	NA	TRBJ1-2	NA	CASSLGAGEANYGYTF	TGTGCCAGCAGCTTAGGAGCGGGGGAAGCTAACTATGGCTACACCTTC
TRBV11-3	NA	TRBJ2-2	NA	CASSLVEGIWYTGELFF	TGTGCCAGCAGCTTAGTGGAGGGAATTTGGTACACCGGGGAGCTGTTTTTT
TRBV19	TRBD1	TRBJ2-1	NA	CASNSGTGARFSYNEQFF	TGTGCCAGTAATTCCGGGACAGGGGCGAGATTCTCCTACAATGAGCAGTTCTTC
TRBV6-5	NA	TRBJ1-1	NA	CASTGGTTEAFF	TGTGCCAGCACGGGGGGGACCACTGAAGCTTTCTTT
TRBV11-2	TRBD2	TRBJ2-3	NA	CASSPGGGDTQYF	TGTGCCAGCAGCCCCGGCGGGGGAGATACGCAGTATTTT
TRBV9	TRBD1	TRBJ2-7	NA	CASSVGPGQTYEQYF	TGTGCCAGCAGCGTGGGACCGGGACAGACCTACGAGCAGTACTTC
TRBV28	NA	TRBJ2-3	NA	CASSPPPGRTDTQYF	TGTGCCAGCAGTCCCCCCCCGGGAAGAACAGATACGCAGTATTTT
TRBV9	TRBD1	TRBJ2-7	once	CASSVAGTGPYEQYF	TGTGCCAGCAGCGTCGCCGGGACAGGCCCCTACGAGCAGTACTTC
TRBV11-3	NA	TRBJ2-1	NA	CASSRSGFSYNEQFF	TGTGCCAGCAGCCGTAGCGGATTTTCTTACAATGAGCAGTTCTTC
TRBV10-3	TRBD2	TRBJ2-5	NA	CAISTGGRTETQYF	TGTGCCATCAGCACGGGGGGTAGAACAGAGACCCAGTACTTC
TRBV5-4	NA	TRBJ2-7	NA	CASKSLEGLEQYF	TGTGCCAGCAAATCCCTAGAAGGTCTCGAGCAGTACTTC
TRBV5-1	TRBD1	TRBJ1-2	NA	CASSLEATGNYGYTF	TGCGCCAGCAGCTTGGAGGCGACAGGGAACTATGGCTACACCTTC
TRBV5-5	NA	TRBJ1-5	NA	CASSLQGVGQPQHF	TGTGCCAGCAGCTTACAGGGAGTTGGGCAGCCCCAGCATTTT
TRBV9	NA	TRBJ1-6	NA	CASSPQWSYNSPLHF	TGTGCCAGCAGCCCTCAGTGGTCCTATAATTCACCCCTCCACTTT
TRBV6-5	NA	TRBJ1-6	NA	CASSYSQGSNSPLHF	TGTGCCAGCAGTTACTCACAGGGTAGCAATTCACCCCTCCACTTT
TRBV4-2	NA	TRBJ2-7	NA	CASSQDSGPGLPPYEQYF	TGTGCCAGCAGCCAAGATAGTGGGCCGGGACTCCCCCCCTACGAGCAGTACTTC
TRBV10-2	NA	TRBJ1-2	once	CASSDGQPRDYGYTF	TGCGCCAGCAGTGACGGACAGCCCCGGGACTATGGCTACACCTTC
TRBV28	TRBD1	TRBJ2-7	NA	CASSQGAYEQYF	TGTGCCAGCAGTCAGGGGGCCTACGAGCAGTACTTC
TRBV19	TRBD1	TRBJ2-1	NA	CASSKRDRDNEQFF	TGTGCCAGTAGCAAGAGGGACAGAGACAATGAGCAGTTCTTC
TRBV4-1	TRBD2	TRBJ2-7	NA	CASSHGTSGLGHEQYF	TGCGCCAGCAGCCATGGGACTAGCGGTTTAGGGCACGAGCAGTACTTC
TRBV30	TRBD1	TRBJ2-2	NA	CAWTGDRDTGELFF	TGTGCCTGGACGGGGGACAGGGACACCGGGGAGCTGTTTTTT
TRBV1	NA	TRBJ2-7	NA	CTSSQENREGLYEQYF	TGCACCAGCAGCCAAGAGAATAGGGAGGGCCTTTACGAGCAGTACTTC
TRBV5-4	TRBD1	TRBJ2-5	NA	CASSLGDSKETQYF	TGTGCCAGCAGCTTGGGGGACAGTAAAGAGACCCAGTACTTC
TRBV27	NA	TRBJ2-7	NA	CASSLGTAYEQYF	TGTGCCAGCAGTTTAGGAACAGCTTACGAGCAGTACTTC
TRBV5-1	TRBD1	TRBJ2-7	NA	CASSPGTGAYEQYF	TGCGCCAGCAGCCCAGGGACAGGGGCCTACGAGCAGTACTTC
TRBV29-1	NA	TRBJ1-1	NA	CSVKHVAVLAEAFF	TGCAGCGTAAAACATGTAGCCGTTTTGGCTGAAGCTTTCTTT
TRBV2	NA	TRBJ1-2	NA	CASSKDGQPNYGYTF	TGTGCCAGCAGTAAAGATGGACAGCCTAACTATGGCTACACCTTC
TRBV6-5	TRBD2	TRBJ2-7	NA	CASRSGTTSSYEQYF	TGTGCCAGCAGATCCGGGACTACTAGCTCCTACGAGCAGTACTTC
TRBV19	TRBD1	TRBJ1-2	few	CASSRDRGGGYTF	TGTGCCAGTAGTCGGGACAGGGGAGGTGGCTACACCTTC
TRBV30	NA	TRBJ1-1	NA	CAWSVRRADTEAFF	TGTGCCTGGAGTGTAAGGAGGGCTGACACTGAAGCTTTCTTT
TRBV25-1	TRBD1	TRBJ2-7	NA	CASSEWGQGQYEQYF	TGTGCCAGCAGTGAATGGGGACAGGGACAGTACGAGCAGTACTTC
TRBV7-9	NA	TRBJ1-5	NA	CASSRTGTSNNQPQHF	TGTGCCAGCAGCAGAACCGGGACAAGCAATAATCAGCCCCAGCATTTT
TRBV11-2	NA	TRBJ2-3	NA	CASSLGHTDTQYF	TGTGCCAGCAGCTTAGGACACACAGATACGCAGTATTTT
TRBV9	NA	TRBJ1-5	NA	CASSVDQGHNQPQHF	TGTGCCAGCAGCGTAGACCAGGGCCACAATCAGCCCCAGCATTTT
TRBV5-1	TRBD2	TRBJ2-7	NA	CASSLGPGGPYEQYF	TGCGCCAGCAGCTTGGGACCGGGAGGGCCCTACGAGCAGTACTTC
TRBV4-1	NA	TRBJ1-1	NA	CASSQVPNMNTEAFF	TGCGCCAGCAGCCAAGTGCCGAACATGAACACTGAAGCTTTCTTT
TRBV7-9	NA	TRBJ2-7	NA	CASSFTTGRDYEQYF	TGTGCCAGCAGCTTCACCACCGGCAGGGACTACGAGCAGTACTTC
TRBV7-9	NA	TRBJ2-1	NA	CASSFKNRYSSYNEQFF	TGTGCCAGCAGCTTTAAGAACCGTTATAGCTCCTACAATGAGCAGTTCTTC
TRBV5-1	NA	TRBJ1-5	NA	CASSPTLLSGDPPQHF	TGCGCCAGCAGCCCAACCCTACTATCGGGGGATCCGCCCCAGCATTTT
TRBV7-9	NA	TRBJ2-3	NA	CASNTPVDTQYF	TGTGCCAGCAATACCCCAGTTGATACGCAGTATTTT
TRBV11-2	TRBD1	TRBJ2-7	NA	CASSLMRVRQGVGYEQYF	TGTGCCAGCAGCTTAATGAGGGTACGACAGGGTGTTGGGTACGAGCAGTACTTC
TRBV4-1	TRBD1	TRBJ2-7	once	CASSPGQGRYEQYF	TGCGCCAGCAGCCCGGGACAGGGTCGCTACGAGCAGTACTTC
TRBV5-1	NA	TRBJ1-2	NA	CASTLDLGGGYTF	TGCGCCAGCACCCTTGATTTAGGGGGTGGCTACACCTTC